A single sample gave rise to the 16 T cell receptor beta chains below, sequenced in a study of T cells in localized non-small cell lung cancer. The protocol was immunoSEQ multiplex PCR, while the TCRdb copy is restricted to in-frame clones and leaves out a portion. The sample contains some 1,100 clones, less than 25% of which appear only once. Sequenced here: normal lung tissue next to the tumor, sampled before any cancer treatment. The receptors shown here come from a male donor older than 55 with stage I lung adenocarcinoma.

This chain uses TRBV19 with TRBJ2-3; TRBD2 aligns across 7 bases. V shed 11 bases and J 2 bases; nucleotides not matched to a gene: 7. CDR3 length equals 13 residues. CDR1 and CDR2 from the germline V gene are LNHDA and SQIVND (reference sequence). The chain's CDR3 is CAASRGDTDTQYF. In nucleotides, the CDR3 is TGTGCCGCGAGCCGGGGGGACACAGATACGCAGTATTTT. The whole variable domain, remainder taken from reference TRBV19 and TRBJ2-3, is DGGITQSPKYLFRKEGQNVTLSCEQNLNHDAMYWYRQDPGQGLRLIYYSQIVNDFQKGDIAEGYSVSREKKESFPLTVTSAQKNPTAFYLCAASRGDTDTQYFGPGTRLTVL.

This clone counts as medium-sized. The chain combines TRBV9 with TRBJ2-5; D perhaps matches TRBD1 (5 bases). The V end was cut by 1 base, the J end by 2 bases, with 6 bases between. Germline V gene lookup returns CDR1 SGDLS and CDR2 YYNGEE. The CDR3 is made up of 13 amino acids. CDR3 sequence (DNA): TGTGCCAGCAGCGTATCAGGGCAAGAGACCCAGTACTTC. Protein sequence: CASSVSGQETQYF.

V and J are TRBV11-3 and TRBJ2-7; D perhaps matches TRBD1 (6 bases). Per germline, CDR1 SGHNT and CDR2 YENEEA. The CDR3 length is 14 residues. V was pared by 4 bases and J by 2 bases, with 12 bases between. CDR3 nucleotide sequence: TGTGCCAGCAGCTCAAAAGGACAGCCCTACGAGCAGTACTTC. Translated: CASSSKGQPYEQYF.

CDR3 sequence (DNA): TGTGCCAGTAGTATACTAGCGGGAGGGCCCAGCGGGATTGAGCAGTTCTTC. It specifies CASSILAGGPSGIEQFF. The rearrangement joins TRBV19 to TRBJ2-1, with 12 bases identical to TRBD2. With 2 bases clipped from V and 9 bases from J, the junction kept 11 bases outside the gene matches. CDR1 LNHDA and CDR2 SQIVND come from the germline V gene (reference sequence). The CDR3 has 17 residues. Supplemented by reference TRBV19 and TRBJ2-1, the full variable domain reads DGGITQSPKYLFRKEGQNVTLSCEQNLNHDAMYWYRQDPGQGLRLIYYSQIVNDFQKGDIAEGYSVSREKKESFPLTVTSAQKNPTAFYLCASSILAGGPSGIEQFFGPGTRLTVL.

The rearrangement links TRBV11-3 to TRBJ2-3, with D perhaps TRBD2 (6 bases). Trimming shortened V by 4 bases and J by 2 bases, and 13 bases separated the two germline ends. Germline values: CDR1 SGHNT, CDR2 YENEEA. This CDR3 contains 15 residues. For the CDR3, the DNA is TGTGCCAGCAGCTCTTGGAGGGGAAACACAGATACGCAGTATTTT. This encodes CASSSWRGNTDTQYF.

This clone was picked up a small number of times. The chain is built from TRBV7-5 and TRBJ2-5; the table names TRBD1, a call not compared with the DNA. TRBV7-5 is reported as a pseudogene. The CDR3 extends over 15 amino acids. The CDR3 reads CASSHRGLYQETQYF. CDR3 DNA sequence: TGTGCCAGCAGCCACAGGGGTTTGTACCAAGAGACCCAGTACTTC.

This clone has a handful of counts. The V call is TRBV19, the J call TRBJ1-2; 7 bases line up with TRBD1. This CDR3 is built from 14 residues. With 3 bases clipped from V and 4 bases from J, the junction kept 5 bases outside the gene matches. Germline V gene sequence: CDR1 LNHDA, CDR2 SQIVND (reference sequence). For the CDR3, the DNA is TGTGCCAGTAGTATCCAAGGACAGGTCTATGGCTACACCTTC. It specifies CASSIQGQVYGYTF.

The genes are TRBV19 and TRBJ1-1; D not certain. The length of the CDR3 is 13 residues. The germline gives CDR1 LNHDA, CDR2 SQIVND (reference sequence). V was cut by 7 bases and J by 6 bases, with 15 bases left in between. CDR3 bases: TGTGCCAGTACTATGACGAAGATCGCTGAAGCTTTCTTT. Its translation: CASTMTKIAEAFF. Together with reference TRBV19 and TRBJ1-1, the CDR3 gives the full variable domain: DGGITQSPKYLFRKEGQNVTLSCEQNLNHDAMYWYRQDPGQGLRLIYYSQIVNDFQKGDIAEGYSVSREKKESFPLTVTSAQKNPTAFYLCASTMTKIAEAFFGQGTRLTVV.

The sample holds a few counts of this clone. The chain employs TRBV9 and TRBJ2-7; D assignment may be TRBD1 or TRBD2 (5 bases each). From germline, CDR1 is SGDLS and CDR2 YYNGEE. V shed 4 bases and J shed 3 bases, with 8 bases lying between them. The CDR3 extends over 12 amino acids. CDR3 protein: CASSFGGYEQYF. CDR3 in DNA: TGTGCCAGCAGCTTTGGGGGCTACGAGCAGTACTTC.

The chain recombines TRBV6-7 with TRBJ2-7; no definite D call. TRBV6-7 is an open reading frame, and its role is uncertain. The CDR3 totals 13 residues. Deletions cut 2 bases from V and 2 bases from J, with 7 bases between. This CDR3 is CASSYKDPYEQYF. The CDR3 DNA follows: TGTGCCAGCAGTTACAAGGACCCCTACGAGCAGTACTTC.

This clone was observed a few times. The J gene is TRBJ2-3, the V gene TRBV10-3, with a tentative D call TRBD1 (5 bases). The V end was cut by 2 bases, the J end by 1 base, with 10 bases between. Per germline, CDR1 ENHRY and CDR2 SYGVKD. The CDR3 extends over 15 amino acids. CDR3 bases: TGTGCCATCAGTGAGCTAGTCAGGGGCACAGATACGCAGTATTTT. Translated: CAISELVRGTDTQYF.

The CDR3 sequence is CATNSGTGSSYEQYF. CDR3 in DNA: TGTGCCACCAATTCCGGGACAGGAAGCTCCTACGAGCAGTACTTC. The chain carries TRBV18 and TRBJ2-7, with TRBD1 matching over 8 bases. The CDR3 runs to 15 residues. Germline V gene lookup returns CDR1 KGHSH and CDR2 LQKENI. J lost 0 bases, V lost 10 bases, and 11 bases had no gene match. Supplemented by reference TRBV18 and TRBJ2-7, the full variable domain reads NAGVMQNPRHLVRRRGQEARLRCSPMKGHSHVYWYRQLPEEGLKFMVYLQKENIIDESGMPKERFSAEFPKEGPSILRIQQVVRGDSAAYFCATNSGTGSSYEQYFGPGTRLTVT.

This clone was counted only a few times. The chain is built from TRBV4-1 and TRBJ1-2; TRBD1 is a possible D gene (5 bases). The germline CDR1 and CDR2 sequences are MGHRA and YSYEKL. This CDR3 is 15 amino acids long. V was trimmed by 1 base and J by 2 bases, leaving 11 bases between them. The CDR3 DNA reads TGCGCCAGCAGCCAAGGGGGGGGTCTAAACTATGGCTACACCTTC. Protein sequence: CASSQGGGLNYGYTF.

By proportion, this clone is medium-sized. The CDR3, as DNA: TGTGCCAGCAGCTTGACTGGGCTAAAAGGCACCTACGAGCAGTACTTC. Translating it yields CASSLTGLKGTYEQYF. The chain couples TRBV6-8 to TRBJ2-7; D call uncertain. V lost 6 bases, J lost 2 bases, and 20 bases lay in between. The CDR3 contains 16 residues. Germline assignment: CDR1 MNHGY and CDR2 SAAAGT.

The gene calls are TRBV11-3 and TRBJ1-5, with 9 bases fitting TRBD1. Germline loops: CDR1 SGHNT, CDR2 YENEEA. The CDR3 contains 16 residues. The V and J ends lost 4 bases and 6 bases, in that order; junction bases with no gene match: 10. The CDR3 loop is CASSWGGTGLSQPQHF. The CDR3 coding sequence is TGTGCCAGCAGCTGGGGTGGGACAGGGCTTAGTCAGCCCCAGCATTTT.

This clone is large (0.1 to 1%). This chain uses TRBV11-3 with TRBJ2-7, with 7 nucleotides matching TRBD1. This CDR3 is built from 14 residues. The germline V gene has CDR1 SGHNT and CDR2 YENEEA. Trimming removed 2 bases from V and 2 bases from J; junction bases left unmatched: 3. The CDR3 DNA sequence: TGTGCCAGCAGCTTAACAGGGGTAACCTACGAGCAGTACTTC. It codes for CASSLTGVTYEQYF.